These 26 T cell receptor beta chains came from one sample sequenced in a study of blood T cells in healthy people across ages. Together with a sample-barcoded 5' primer, a J-beta primer mix was included in a second PCR lasting about 7 to 12 cycles. TCRdb itself ran the 5' RACE reads through MiXCR, one entry per CDR3 protein. This table holds more than 900,000 distinct CDR3 sequences, less than 25% found once. This same sample was also taken into another study, of T cells of mothers and their children.

The sample consisted of blood. These receptor sequences come from a girl aged 2 to 9 in good health.

The chain carries TRBV20-1 and TRBJ2-5; D possibly corresponds to TRBD2 (6 bases). The DNA end lines up better with TRBJ2-7; the J call may be wrong. The CDR3 spans 16 residues. CDR1 DFQATT and CDR2 SNEGSKA come from the germline V gene (reference sequence). CDR3 region: CSARDERRGVAYEQYF. The CDR3 DNA follows: TGCAGTGCTAGAGATGAGAGGCGGGGAGTCGCCTACGAGCAGTACTTC.

The rearrangement uses TRBV28 and TRBJ2-5; D could derive from TRBD1 or TRBD2 (6 bases each). The germline V gene encodes CDR1 MDHEN and CDR2 SYDVKM. The CDR3 has 13 residues. V was clipped by 7 bases and J by 4 bases, with 13 bases between them. CDR3 residues: CASTVADRETQYF. The CDR3 nucleotides read TGTGCCAGCACTGTAGCGGACAGAGAGACCCAGTACTTC.

This clonotype has only a few counts. The chain's CDR3 is CATSDWDSTDTQYF. Here the CDR3 DNA reads TGTGCCACCAGTGACTGGGACAGCACAGATACGCAGTATTTT. The chain carries TRBV24-1 and TRBJ2-3; D may correspond to TRBD1 or TRBD2 (5 bases each). The V end lost 4 bases, the J end lost 0 bases, and 7 bases lay between the germline ends. CDR3 length: 14 amino acids. CDR1 and CDR2 from the germline V gene are KGHDR and SFDVKD.

The chain combines TRBV15 with TRBJ2-3; D remains unclear. Germline CDR1 LNHNV, CDR2 YYDKDF (reference sequence). The length of the CDR3 is 14 residues. Trimming took off 8 bases at V and 0 bases at J, with 12 bases between the two ends. Here the CDR3 reads CATSVGGSTDTQYF. CDR3 coding DNA: TGTGCCACCTCGGTGGGCGGAAGCACAGATACGCAGTATTTT.

The chain is built from TRBV6-6 and TRBJ1-5, with D possibly TRBD1 on 6 matching bases. Germline V CDR1 and CDR2: MNHNY, SVGAGI (reference sequence). The germline V and J ends were trimmed by 8 bases and 2 bases, with 10 bases remaining between them. The CDR3 is made up of 13 amino acids. CDR3 in DNA: TGTGCCAGCGCGGGGGCCGGCAATCAGCCCCAGCATTTT. It codes for CASAGAGNQPQHF.

V and J are TRBV20-1 and TRBJ2-1; 9 bases map to TRBD2. Germline loops: CDR1 DFQATT, CDR2 SNEGSKA (reference sequence). This CDR3 is 15 amino acids long. Germline trimming cut 2 bases from V and 4 bases from J; bases unmatched to any gene: 6. Written as DNA, the CDR3 is TGCAGTGCTAGATTATCCCTAGCGGGATACAATGAGCAGTTCTTC. Amino acids: CSARLSLAGYNEQFF.

This clonotype was picked up a small number of times. The chain recombines TRBV7-8 with TRBJ2-7, with unresolved D. The CDR3 covers 12 residues. V lost 4 bases and J 0 bases, leaving 4 bases between the germline ends. The V gene's germline CDR1 is SGHVS and CDR2 FQNEAQ. For the CDR3, the DNA is TGTGCCAGCAGCTGGATCTCCTACGAGCAGTACTTC. This gives the protein CASSWISYEQYF.

The chain links TRBV28 to TRBJ2-5; weak D call: TRBD1 (5 bases). The CDR3 contains 16 residues. CDR1 MDHEN and CDR2 SYDVKM come from the germline V gene. The ends were cut back, 3 bases at V and 5 bases at J, with 19 bases in the middle. The chain's CDR3 is CASSFGLSGLEETQYF. CDR3 coding DNA: TGTGCCAGCAGTTTCGGCCTCTCAGGGTTAGAGGAGACCCAGTACTTC.

This clonotype has only a few counts. The chain carries TRBV6-1 and TRBJ1-2; 8 positions match TRBD1. Trimming cost V 3 bases and J 4 bases; bases outside gene matches: 1. CDR3 size: 13 residues. Germline V gene lookup returns CDR1 MNHNS and CDR2 SASEGT. CDR3 sequence: CASSDDRGYGYTF. Written as DNA, the CDR3 is TGTGCCAGCAGTGACGACAGGGGCTATGGCTACACCTTC.

The CDR3 nucleotides read TGTGCCAGCAGTTTATCGTCTAGACAGGATGGGTGGAACACTGAAGCTTTCTTT. It yields the protein CASSLSSRQDGWNTEAFF. This rearrangement joins TRBV27 to TRBJ1-1; D is perhaps TRBD1 (6 bases). The CDR3 is 18 amino acids. The V end was cut by 0 bases, the J end by 1 base, with 18 bases between. The germline V gene has CDR1 MNHEY and CDR2 SMNVEV (reference sequence).

The J gene is TRBJ2-5, the V gene TRBV27; TRBD1 aligns across 12 bases. The CDR3 is made up of 16 amino acids. CDR1 and CDR2 (germline): MNHEY, SMNVEV (reference sequence). V lost 5 bases, J lost 1 base, and 5 bases stayed unmatched. Written as DNA, the CDR3 is TGTGCCAGCAGTCCCTGGGGACAGGGGGCCCAAGAGACCCAGTACTTC. Amino acid sequence: CASSPWGQGAQETQYF.

The rearrangement uses TRBV25-1 and TRBJ1-3, with D unclear. Germline loops: CDR1 MGHDK, CDR2 SYGVNS. V lost 3 bases and J 10 bases, leaving 19 bases between the germline ends. The CDR3 extends over 15 amino acids. This CDR3 reads CASSDESNTPRTIYF. CDR3 bases: TGTGCCAGCAGTGACGAGAGCAATACCCCGCGTACCATATATTTT.

This clonotype was seen a handful of times. The V and J genes are TRBV4-2 and TRBJ2-7; D possibly corresponds to TRBD2 (6 bases). The germline CDR1 and CDR2 sequences are LGHNA and YNFKEQ. The CDR3 has 16 amino acids. V gave up 4 bases and J gave up 0 bases, with 16 bases separating them. The CDR3 loop is CASSLVAGISSYEQYF. DNA of the CDR3: TGTGCCAGCAGCCTGGTCGCGGGGATTAGCTCCTACGAGCAGTACTTC.

This chain links TRBV6-5 with TRBJ2-5, with D possibly being TRBD2 (7 bases). Trimming shortened V by 5 bases and J by 4 bases, and 14 bases separated the two germline ends. From germline, CDR1 is MNHEY and CDR2 SVGAGI. The CDR3 extends over 14 amino acids. The CDR3 nucleotides are TGTGCCAGCAGTACAGGGCCGGGGGGAGAGACCCAGTACTTC. Amino acid sequence: CASSTGPGGETQYF.

This clonotype has just a few counts. CDR3 DNA: TGTGCCAGCAGCCCAGACAGGGGAAGGAAACTGTTTTTT. This encodes CASSPDRGRKLFF. The rearrangement links TRBV7-9 to TRBJ1-4; 8 bases agree with TRBD1. The trim removed 5 bases at V and 11 bases at J, leaving 7 bases unmatched. Looked up from germline, CDR1 is SEHNR and CDR2 is FQNEAQ (reference sequence). The CDR3 sequence is 13 residues long.

This chain links TRBV7-3 with TRBJ1-4, with a weak D call TRBD1 (5 bases). Germline V CDR1 and CDR2: SGHTA, FQGTGA. V was pared by 5 bases and J by 7 bases, with 23 bases between. The CDR3 is 17 amino acids. The CDR3 is CASSPHAGGSGVEKLFF. CDR3 sequence (DNA): TGTGCCAGCAGCCCGCACGCGGGGGGATCGGGAGTTGAAAAACTGTTTTTT. The variable domain in full, completed from reference TRBV7-3 and TRBJ1-4, reads GAGVSQTPSNKVTEKGKYVELRCDPISGHTALYWYRQSLGQGPEFLIYFQGTGAADDSGLPNDRFFAVRPEGSVSTLKIQRTERGDSAVYLCASSPHAGGSGVEKLFFGSGTQLSVL.

This chain joins TRBV7-2 and TRBJ2-5; D not certain. The germline V gene encodes CDR1 SGHTA and CDR2 FQGNSA. V shed 3 bases and J shed 2 bases, with 10 bases lying between them. The CDR3 covers 14 residues. The DNA of the CDR3 is TGTGCCAGCAGCTTGTTCGCACAACAAGAGACCCAGTACTTC. The encoded protein is CASSLFAQQETQYF. Full variable domain (rest looked up from reference TRBV7-2 and TRBJ2-5): GAGVSQSPSNKVTEKGKDVELRCDPISGHTALYWYRQSLGQGLEFLIYFQGNSAPDKSGLPSDRFSAERTGGSVSTLTIQRTQQEDSAVYLCASSLFAQQETQYFGPGTRLLVL.

This clonotype showed up just a few times. The chain combines TRBV7-9 with TRBJ2-5; maybe TRBD1 (6 bases). The J call may be mistaken, given a closer DNA end match to TRBJ2-7. This CDR3 has 16 amino acids. Germline CDR1 SEHNR, CDR2 FQNEAQ (reference sequence). The CDR3 is CASSTREAAGDYEQYF. The CDR3 nucleotides read TGTGCCAGCAGCACCCGAGAAGCAGCAGGGGACTACGAGCAGTACTTC.

This clonotype was found a few times. A much larger clone lies one base from this, so it may be a read error. This rearrangement joins TRBV12-3 or TRBV12-4 to TRBJ2-7, with D possibly being TRBD1 (6 bases). V was shortened by 4 bases and J by 0 bases, with 7 bases between the two germline ends. The CDR3 totals 13 residues. CDR3 residues: CASSWDISYEQYF. The CDR3 DNA sequence: TGTGCCAGCAGTTGGGACATCTCCTACGAGCAGTACTTC.

This clonotype has a handful of counts. The chain employs TRBV6-2 or TRBV6-3 and TRBJ1-4; TRBD1 is a possible D gene (6 bases). CDR1 is MNHEY and CDR2 is SVGEGT in the germline V gene. Trimming pared 7 bases from V and 8 bases from J, leaving 17 bases between. The CDR3 sequence is 14 residues long. The CDR3 spells CASKRGTILEKLFF. The CDR3 nucleotides read TGTGCCAGCAAGAGGGGGACTATACTCGAAAAACTGTTTTTT.

In this sample, this clonotype turned up a few times. The CDR3 does not end in the conserved phenylalanine or tryptophan, so this is likely a read error. This chain connects TRBV5-6 to TRBJ2-7, with unresolved D. The CDR3 sequence is 11 residues long. Germline V lookup: CDR1 SGHDT, CDR2 YYEEEE. Trimming removed 2 bases from V and 4 bases from J, with 4 bases in between. The CDR3 nucleotides are TGTGCCAGCAGCTTACAGTACGAGCAGTACCTC. This codes for CASSLQYEQYL.

The chain is built from TRBV12-3 or TRBV12-4 and TRBJ2-5; 12 bases are a match to TRBD2. The junction had 11 bases not matched to a gene; V was cut back by 5 bases and J by 1 base. The CDR3 totals 18 residues. This CDR3 is CASSLLELAGGFQETQYF. Written as DNA, the CDR3 is TGTGCCAGCAGTCTACTCGAACTAGCGGGGGGTTTCCAAGAGACCCAGTACTTC.

The table lists this clonotype with a few counts. This chain uses TRBV20-1 with TRBJ2-1, with TRBD2 matching 13 bases. Germline loops: CDR1 DFQATT, CDR2 SNEGSKA (reference sequence). The J segment lost 8 bases and the V segment lost 5 bases, leaving 6 bases of the junction unmatched. This CDR3 region has 14 residues. As DNA, the CDR3 is TGCAGTGCTTCACTAGCGGGAGGGCCGCATGAGCAGTTCTTC. Protein: CSASLAGGPHEQFF.

The gene calls are TRBV29-1 and TRBJ2-5; tentatively, D is TRBD1 (5 bases). Germline CDR1 reads SQVTM; CDR2 reads ANQGSEA. Trimming removed 5 bases at V and 4 bases at J, with 14 bases between. This CDR3 has 13 amino acids. DNA of the CDR3: TGCAGCGTTACCAAGGGGAATAGAGAGACCCAGTACTTC. This gives the protein CSVTKGNRETQYF.

This chain joins TRBV20-1 and TRBJ2-7; no firm D call. Matching the DNA end better, TRBJ2-1 makes the J call doubtful. This CDR3 has 11 amino acids. Germline assignment: CDR1 DFQATT and CDR2 SNEGSKA (reference sequence). CDR3 in amino acids: CSASYDNEQFF. CDR3 nucleotide sequence: TGCAGTGCTAGTTACGACAATGAGCAGTTCTTC.

This chain joins TRBV20-1 and TRBJ2-1; no firm D call. From germline, CDR1 is DFQATT and CDR2 SNEGSKA (reference sequence). Trimming removed 2 bases from V and 1 base from J, with 18 bases in between. This CDR3 comprises 17 residues. In nucleotides, the CDR3 is TGCAGTGCTAGACTTCTCACCTCGTCACCTTCCTACAATGAGCAGTTCTTC. It yields the protein CSARLLTSSPSYNEQFF.